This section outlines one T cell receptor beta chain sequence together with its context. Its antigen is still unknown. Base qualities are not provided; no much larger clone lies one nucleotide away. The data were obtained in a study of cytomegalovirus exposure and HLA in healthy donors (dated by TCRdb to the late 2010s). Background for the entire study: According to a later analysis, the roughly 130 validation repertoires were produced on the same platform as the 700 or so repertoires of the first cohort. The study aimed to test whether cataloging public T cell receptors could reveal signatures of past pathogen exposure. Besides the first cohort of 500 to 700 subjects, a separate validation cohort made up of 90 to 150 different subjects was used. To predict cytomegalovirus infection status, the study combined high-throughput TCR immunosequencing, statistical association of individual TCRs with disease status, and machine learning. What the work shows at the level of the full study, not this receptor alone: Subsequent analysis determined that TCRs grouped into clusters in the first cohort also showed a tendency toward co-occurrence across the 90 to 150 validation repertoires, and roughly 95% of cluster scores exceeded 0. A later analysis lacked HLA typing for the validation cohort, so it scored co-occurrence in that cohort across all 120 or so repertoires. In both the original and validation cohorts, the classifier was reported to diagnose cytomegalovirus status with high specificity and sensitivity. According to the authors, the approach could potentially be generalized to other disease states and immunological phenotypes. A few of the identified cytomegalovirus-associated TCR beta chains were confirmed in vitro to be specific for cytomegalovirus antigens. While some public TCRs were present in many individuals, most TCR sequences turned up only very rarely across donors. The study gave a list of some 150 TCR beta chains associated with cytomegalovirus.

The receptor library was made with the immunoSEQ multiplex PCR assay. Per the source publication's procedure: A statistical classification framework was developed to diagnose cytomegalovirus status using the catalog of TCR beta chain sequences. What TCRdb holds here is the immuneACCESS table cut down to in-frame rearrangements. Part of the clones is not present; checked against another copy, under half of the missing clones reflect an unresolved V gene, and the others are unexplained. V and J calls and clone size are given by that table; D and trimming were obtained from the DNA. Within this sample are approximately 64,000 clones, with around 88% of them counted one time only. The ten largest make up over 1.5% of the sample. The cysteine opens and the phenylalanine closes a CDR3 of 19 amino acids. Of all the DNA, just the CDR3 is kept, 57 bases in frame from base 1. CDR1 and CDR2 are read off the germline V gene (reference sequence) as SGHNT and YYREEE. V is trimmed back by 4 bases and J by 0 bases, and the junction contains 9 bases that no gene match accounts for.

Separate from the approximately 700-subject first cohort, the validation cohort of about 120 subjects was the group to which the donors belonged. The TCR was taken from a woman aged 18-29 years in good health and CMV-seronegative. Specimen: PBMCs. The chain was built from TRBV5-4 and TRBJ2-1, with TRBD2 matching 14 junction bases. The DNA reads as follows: TGTGCCAGCAGCCGATCCGGGACTAGCGGGAGAAGCTCCTACAATGAGCAGTTCTTC. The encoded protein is CASSRSGTSGRSSYNEQFF.